This TCR beta chain comes out of a study of CD8+CD57+ T cells in acquired aplastic anemia. Study context: Isolated CD4+ and CD8+ cells, once sorted, yielded DNA averaging around 3.3 ug. Notes on the study in general: Patients and healthy controls showed no significant CD8+ Simpson's diversity difference.

This clonotype was detected ten times or more. Its antigen is unidentified. Patients chosen for sequencing had shown CD8+CD57+ cell expansion by flow cytometry. Every patient presented with severe acquired aplastic anemia. Patient blood was sampled before any therapy had been received. The template used for profiling TCR beta VDJ and CDR3 was genomic DNA. TCRdb ran MiXCR on the reads and lists one entry per CDR3 protein. The table shows roughly 200,000 distinct CDR3 sequences, with roughly 65% occurring only once. Germline V CDR1 and CDR2: SGHVS, FQNEAQ. This CDR3 has 16 residues. Trimming at V came to 2 bases and at J to 2 bases, leaving 8 bases not matched to a gene.

The chain is built from TRBV7-8 and TRBJ1-2; 7 bases agree with TRBD1. The sequencing input was sorted CD4+, CD8+, or CD8+CD57+ T cells (not recorded which) from PBMCs. This clonotype originated in a human donor with aplastic anemia. The CDR3 sequence is CASSLKGARGNYGYTF. CDR3 coding DNA: TGTGCCAGCAGCTTAAAGGGGGCGCGGGGAAACTATGGCTACACCTTC.